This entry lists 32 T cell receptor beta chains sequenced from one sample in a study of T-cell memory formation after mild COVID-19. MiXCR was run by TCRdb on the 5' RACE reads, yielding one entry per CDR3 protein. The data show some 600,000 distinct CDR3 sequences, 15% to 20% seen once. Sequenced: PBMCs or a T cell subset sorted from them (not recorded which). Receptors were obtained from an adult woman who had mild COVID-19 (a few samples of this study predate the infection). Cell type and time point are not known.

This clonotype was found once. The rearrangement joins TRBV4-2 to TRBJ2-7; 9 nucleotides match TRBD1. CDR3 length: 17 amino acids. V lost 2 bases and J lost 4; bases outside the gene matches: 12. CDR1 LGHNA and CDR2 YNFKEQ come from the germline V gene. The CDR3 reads CASSQPIRDRVAYEQYF. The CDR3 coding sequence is TGTGCCAGCAGCCAACCCATTCGGGACAGGGTGGCGTACGAGCAGTACTTC.

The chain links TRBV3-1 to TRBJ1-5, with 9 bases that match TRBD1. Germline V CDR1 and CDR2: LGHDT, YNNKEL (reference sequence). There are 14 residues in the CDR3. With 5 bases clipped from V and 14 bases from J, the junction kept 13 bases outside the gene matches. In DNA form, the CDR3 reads TGTGCCAGCAGCTTCCGGGACAGGGCTCCGACAAAGCATTTT. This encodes CASSFRDRAPTKHF.

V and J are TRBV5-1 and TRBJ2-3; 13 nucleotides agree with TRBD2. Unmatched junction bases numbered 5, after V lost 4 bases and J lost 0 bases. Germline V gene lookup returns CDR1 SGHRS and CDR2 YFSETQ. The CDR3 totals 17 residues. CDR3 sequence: CASSQLAGGPSTDTQYF. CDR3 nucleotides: TGCGCCAGCAGCCAACTAGCGGGGGGGCCGAGCACAGATACGCAGTATTTT.

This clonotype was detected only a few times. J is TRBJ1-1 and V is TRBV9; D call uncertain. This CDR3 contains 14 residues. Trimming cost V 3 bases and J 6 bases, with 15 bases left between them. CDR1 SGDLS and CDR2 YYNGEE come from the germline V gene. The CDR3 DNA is TGTGCCAGCAGCGCCGCGGCAGTGAGTTCTGAAGCTTTCTTT. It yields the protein CASSAAAVSSEAFF.

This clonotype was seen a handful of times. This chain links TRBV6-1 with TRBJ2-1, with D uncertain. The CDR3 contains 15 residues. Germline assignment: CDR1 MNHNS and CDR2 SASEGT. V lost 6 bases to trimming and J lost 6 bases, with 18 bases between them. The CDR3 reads CASRPWIEIANEQFF. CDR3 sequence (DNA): TGTGCCAGCAGGCCCTGGATAGAGATAGCCAATGAGCAGTTCTTC.

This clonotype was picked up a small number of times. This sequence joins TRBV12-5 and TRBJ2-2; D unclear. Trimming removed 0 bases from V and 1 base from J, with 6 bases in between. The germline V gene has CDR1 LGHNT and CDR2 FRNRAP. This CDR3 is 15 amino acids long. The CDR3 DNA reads TGTGCTAGTGGTTTGGTATATGGGAACACCGGGGAGCTGTTTTTT. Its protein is CASGLVYGNTGELFF.

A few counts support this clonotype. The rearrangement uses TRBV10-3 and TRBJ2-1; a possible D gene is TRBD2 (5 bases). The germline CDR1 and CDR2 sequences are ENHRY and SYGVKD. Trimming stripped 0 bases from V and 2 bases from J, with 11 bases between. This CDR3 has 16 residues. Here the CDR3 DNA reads TGTGCCATCAGTGAGTCCGTCCGGGGAGCCTACAATGAGCAGTTCTTC. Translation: CAISESVRGAYNEQFF.

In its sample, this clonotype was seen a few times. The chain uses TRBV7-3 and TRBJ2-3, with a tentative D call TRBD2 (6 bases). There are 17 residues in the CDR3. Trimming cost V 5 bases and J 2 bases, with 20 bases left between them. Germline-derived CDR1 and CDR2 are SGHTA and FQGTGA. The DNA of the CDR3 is TGTGCCAGCAGCGGCCTCGGAGGGGTTTTCCACACAGATACGCAGTATTTT. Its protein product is CASSGLGGVFHTDTQYF.

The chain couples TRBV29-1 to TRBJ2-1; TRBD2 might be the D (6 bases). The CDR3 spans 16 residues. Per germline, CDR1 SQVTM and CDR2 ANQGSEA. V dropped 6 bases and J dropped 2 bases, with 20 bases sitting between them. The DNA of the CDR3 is TGCAGCGTGGGGCTCCACCTAGCGACGGCCTACAATGAGCAGTTCTTC. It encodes CSVGLHLATAYNEQFF.

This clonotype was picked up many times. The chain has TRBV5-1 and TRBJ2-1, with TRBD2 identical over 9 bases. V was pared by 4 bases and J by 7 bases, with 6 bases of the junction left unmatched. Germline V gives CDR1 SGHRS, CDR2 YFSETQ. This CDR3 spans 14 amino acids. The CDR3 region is CASSPGLALNEQFF. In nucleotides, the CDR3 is TGCGCCAGCAGCCCGGGACTAGCTCTTAATGAGCAGTTCTTC.

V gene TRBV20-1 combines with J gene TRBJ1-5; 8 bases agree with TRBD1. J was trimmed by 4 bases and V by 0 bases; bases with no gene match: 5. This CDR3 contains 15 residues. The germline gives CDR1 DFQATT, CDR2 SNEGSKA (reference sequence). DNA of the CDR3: TGCAGTGCTAGAGATCCGGGGACAGGAAATCAGCCCCAGCATTTT. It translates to CSARDPGTGNQPQHF.

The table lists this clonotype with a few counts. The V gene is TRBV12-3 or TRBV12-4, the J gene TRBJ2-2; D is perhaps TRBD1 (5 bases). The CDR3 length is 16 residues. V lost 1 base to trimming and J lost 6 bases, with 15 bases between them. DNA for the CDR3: TGTGCCAGCAGTTTAGGGTTAGGGGTGGTCCCCGGGGAGCTGTTTTTT. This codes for CASSLGLGVVPGELFF.

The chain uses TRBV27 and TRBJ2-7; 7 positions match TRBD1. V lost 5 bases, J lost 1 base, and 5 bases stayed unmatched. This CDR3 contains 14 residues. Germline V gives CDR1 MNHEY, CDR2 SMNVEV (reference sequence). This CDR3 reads CASSIPGGSYEQYF. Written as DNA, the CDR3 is TGTGCCAGCAGTATCCCAGGGGGATCCTACGAGCAGTACTTC.

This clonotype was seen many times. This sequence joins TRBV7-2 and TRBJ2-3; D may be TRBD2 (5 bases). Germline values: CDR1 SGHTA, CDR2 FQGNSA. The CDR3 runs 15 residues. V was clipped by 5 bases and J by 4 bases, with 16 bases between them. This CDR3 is CASSRPERVADTQYF. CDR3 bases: TGTGCCAGCAGCCGCCCAGAGAGGGTGGCAGATACGCAGTATTTT.

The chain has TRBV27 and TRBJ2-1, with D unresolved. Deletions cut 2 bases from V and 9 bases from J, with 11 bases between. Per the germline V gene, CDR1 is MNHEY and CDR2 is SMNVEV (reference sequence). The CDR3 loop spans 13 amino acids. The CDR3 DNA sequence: TGTGCCAGCAGTTTAAGATCGGGCTTTGAGCAGTTCTTC. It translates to CASSLRSGFEQFF.

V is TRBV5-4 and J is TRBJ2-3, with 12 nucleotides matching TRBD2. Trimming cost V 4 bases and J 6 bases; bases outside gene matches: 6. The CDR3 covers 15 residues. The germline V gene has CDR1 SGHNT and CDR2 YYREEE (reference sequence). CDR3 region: CASSRRTSGEDTQYF. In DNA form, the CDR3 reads TGTGCCAGCAGCAGACGGACTAGCGGGGAGGATACGCAGTATTTT.

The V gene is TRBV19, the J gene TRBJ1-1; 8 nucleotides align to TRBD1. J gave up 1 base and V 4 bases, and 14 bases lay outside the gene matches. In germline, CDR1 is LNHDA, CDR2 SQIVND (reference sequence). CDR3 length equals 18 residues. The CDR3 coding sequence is TGTGCCAGTAGTAACCTTTTGGGACAGGTGCTCAAGAACACTGAAGCTTTCTTT. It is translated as CASSNLLGQVLKNTEAFF.

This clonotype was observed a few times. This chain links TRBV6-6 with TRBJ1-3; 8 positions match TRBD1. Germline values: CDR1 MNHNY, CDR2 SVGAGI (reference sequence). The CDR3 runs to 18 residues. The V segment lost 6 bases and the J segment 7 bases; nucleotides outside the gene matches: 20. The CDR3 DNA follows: TGTGCCAGCAGACGACTGATCTCAACCAGGGGGCAGGGGAACACCATATATTTT. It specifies CASRRLISTRGQGNTIYF.

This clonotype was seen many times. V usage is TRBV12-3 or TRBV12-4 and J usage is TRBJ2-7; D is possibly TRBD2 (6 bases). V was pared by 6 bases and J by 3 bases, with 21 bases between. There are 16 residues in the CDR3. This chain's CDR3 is CASSPSGQGLGYEQYF. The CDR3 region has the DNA TGTGCCAGCAGCCCTTCGGGGCAGGGACTGGGCTACGAGCAGTACTTC.

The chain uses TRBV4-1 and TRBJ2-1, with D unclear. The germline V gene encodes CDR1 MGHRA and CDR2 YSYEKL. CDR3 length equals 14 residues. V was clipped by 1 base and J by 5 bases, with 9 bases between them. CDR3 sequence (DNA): TGCGCCAGCAGCCAAGTTGCCAGGAACAATGAGCAGTTCTTC. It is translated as CASSQVARNNEQFF.

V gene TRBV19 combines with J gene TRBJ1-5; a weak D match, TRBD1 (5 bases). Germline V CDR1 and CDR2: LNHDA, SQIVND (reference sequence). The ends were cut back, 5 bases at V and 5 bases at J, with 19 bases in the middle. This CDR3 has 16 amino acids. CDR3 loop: CASSSTTVGAYQPQHF. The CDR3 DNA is TGTGCCAGTAGTTCTACGACAGTTGGGGCATATCAGCCCCAGCATTTT.

CDR3: CASSQEAVNYGYTF. CDR3 DNA sequence: TGCGCCAGCAGCCAAGAGGCAGTCAACTATGGCTACACCTTC. The chain has TRBV4-1 and TRBJ1-2, with D hard to call. Trimming took 0 bases from V and 2 from J, leaving 7 bases between them. Germline CDR1 reads MGHRA; CDR2 reads YSYEKL. CDR3 length: 14 amino acids.

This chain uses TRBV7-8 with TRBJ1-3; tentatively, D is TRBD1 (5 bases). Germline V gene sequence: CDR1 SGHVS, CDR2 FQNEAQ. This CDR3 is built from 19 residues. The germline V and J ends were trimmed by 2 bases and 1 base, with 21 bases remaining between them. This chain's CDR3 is CASSLNAGRRLSSGNTIYF. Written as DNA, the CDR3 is TGTGCCAGCAGCTTAAACGCAGGGCGGCGATTGAGTTCTGGAAACACCATATATTTT.

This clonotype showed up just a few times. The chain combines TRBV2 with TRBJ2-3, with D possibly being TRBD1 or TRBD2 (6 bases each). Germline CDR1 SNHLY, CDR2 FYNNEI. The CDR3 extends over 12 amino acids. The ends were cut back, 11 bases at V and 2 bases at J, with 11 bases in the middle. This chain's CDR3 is CAGTGATDTQYF. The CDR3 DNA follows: TGTGCCGGTACGGGGGCCACAGATACGCAGTATTTT.

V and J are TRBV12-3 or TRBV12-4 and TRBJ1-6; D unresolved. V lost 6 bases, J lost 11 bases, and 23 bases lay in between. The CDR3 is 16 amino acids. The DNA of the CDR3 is TGTGCCAGCAGACACGGAGGATTACCCATTTTAGCACCCCTCCACTTT. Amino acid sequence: CASRHGGLPILAPLHF.

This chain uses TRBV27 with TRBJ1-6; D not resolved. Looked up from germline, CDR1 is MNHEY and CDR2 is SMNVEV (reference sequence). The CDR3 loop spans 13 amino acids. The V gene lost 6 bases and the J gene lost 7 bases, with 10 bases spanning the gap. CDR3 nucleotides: TGTGCCAGCAGCGGAGTGGGAAATTCACCCCTCCACTTT. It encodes CASSGVGNSPLHF.

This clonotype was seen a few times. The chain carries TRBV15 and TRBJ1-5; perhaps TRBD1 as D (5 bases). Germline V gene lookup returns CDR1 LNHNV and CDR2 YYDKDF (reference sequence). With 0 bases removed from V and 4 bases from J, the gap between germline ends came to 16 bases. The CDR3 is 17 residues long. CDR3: CATSRDEGLGDNQPQHF. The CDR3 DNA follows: TGTGCCACCAGCAGAGATGAAGGGTTAGGGGATAATCAGCCCCAGCATTTT.

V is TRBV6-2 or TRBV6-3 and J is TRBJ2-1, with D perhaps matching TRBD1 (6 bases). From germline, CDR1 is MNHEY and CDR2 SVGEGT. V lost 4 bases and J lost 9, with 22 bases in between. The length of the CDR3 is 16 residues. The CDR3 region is CASSSRGTGSAGEQFF. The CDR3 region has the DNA TGTGCCAGCAGTTCCAGGGGAACGGGATCCGCGGGTGAGCAGTTCTTC.

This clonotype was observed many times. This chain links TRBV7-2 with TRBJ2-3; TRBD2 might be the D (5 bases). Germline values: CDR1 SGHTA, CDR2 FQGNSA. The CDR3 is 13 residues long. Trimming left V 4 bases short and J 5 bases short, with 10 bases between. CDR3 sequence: CASSSQSGDTQYF. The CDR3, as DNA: TGTGCCAGCAGCTCCCAGAGCGGAGATACGCAGTATTTT. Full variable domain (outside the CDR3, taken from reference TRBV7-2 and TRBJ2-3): GAGVSQSPSNKVTEKGKDVELRCDPISGHTALYWYRQSLGQGLEFLIYFQGNSAPDKSGLPSDRFSAERTGGSVSTLTIQRTQQEDSAVYLCASSSQSGDTQYFGPGTRLTVL.

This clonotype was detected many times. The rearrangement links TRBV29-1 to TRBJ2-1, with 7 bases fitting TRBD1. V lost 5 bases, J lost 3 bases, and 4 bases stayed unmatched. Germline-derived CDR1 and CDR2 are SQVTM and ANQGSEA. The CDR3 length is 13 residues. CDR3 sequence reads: CSVPGTVYNEQFF. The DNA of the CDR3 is TGCAGCGTTCCCGGGACAGTCTACAATGAGCAGTTCTTC.

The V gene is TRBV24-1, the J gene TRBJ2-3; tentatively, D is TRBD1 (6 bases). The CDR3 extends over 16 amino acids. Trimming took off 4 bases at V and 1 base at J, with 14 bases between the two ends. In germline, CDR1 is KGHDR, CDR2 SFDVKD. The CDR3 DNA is TGTGCCACCAGTGACACGGTCAGGGGAGGCACAGATACGCAGTATTTT. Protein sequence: CATSDTVRGGTDTQYF.

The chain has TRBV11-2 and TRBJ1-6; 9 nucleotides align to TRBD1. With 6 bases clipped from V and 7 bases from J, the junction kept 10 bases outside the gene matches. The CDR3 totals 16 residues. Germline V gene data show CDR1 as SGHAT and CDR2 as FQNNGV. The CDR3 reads CASRTGTGKKNSPLHF. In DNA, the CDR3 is TGTGCCAGCAGAACCGGGACAGGGAAAAAAAATTCACCCCTCCACTTT.